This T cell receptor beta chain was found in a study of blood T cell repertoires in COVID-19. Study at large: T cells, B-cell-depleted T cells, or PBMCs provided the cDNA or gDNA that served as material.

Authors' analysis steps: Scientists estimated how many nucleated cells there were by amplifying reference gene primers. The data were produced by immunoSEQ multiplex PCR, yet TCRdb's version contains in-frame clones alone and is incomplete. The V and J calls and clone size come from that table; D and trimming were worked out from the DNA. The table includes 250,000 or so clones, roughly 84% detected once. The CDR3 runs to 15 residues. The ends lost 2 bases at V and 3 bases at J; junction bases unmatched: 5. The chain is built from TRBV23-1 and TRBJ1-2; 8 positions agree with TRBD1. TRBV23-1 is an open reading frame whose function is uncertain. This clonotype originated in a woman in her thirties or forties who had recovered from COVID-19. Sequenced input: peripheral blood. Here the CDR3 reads CASSQPQGAHYGYTF. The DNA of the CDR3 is TGCGCCAGCAGTCAACCCCAGGGGGCCCACTATGGCTACACCTTC.